This entry concerns a single T cell receptor beta chain. This entry belongs to a study of blood T cell repertoires in COVID-19. Study as a whole: The United States, Italy and Spain provided the acute and convalescent COVID-19 samples. T cells, B-cell-depleted T cells, or PBMCs supplied cDNA or gDNA.

V dropped 0 bases and J dropped 6 bases, with 8 bases sitting between them. CDR1 is LGHDT and CDR2 is YNNKEL in the germline V gene (reference sequence). The CDR3 runs 14 residues. TCRdb's table, derived via immunoSEQ multiplex PCR, lists solely in-frame clones and lacks some. Among roughly 390,000 clones listed, roughly 85% were seen once. The material sequenced was peripheral blood. This TCR was sampled from a woman younger than 30 with acute or convalescent COVID-19. V usage is TRBV3-1 (or the pseudogene TRBV3-2) and J usage is TRBJ1-4, with D uncertain. CDR3 amino acids: CASSQDTGDEKLFF. CDR3 bases: TGTGCCAGCAGCCAAGATACCGGAGATGAAAAACTGTTTTTT.